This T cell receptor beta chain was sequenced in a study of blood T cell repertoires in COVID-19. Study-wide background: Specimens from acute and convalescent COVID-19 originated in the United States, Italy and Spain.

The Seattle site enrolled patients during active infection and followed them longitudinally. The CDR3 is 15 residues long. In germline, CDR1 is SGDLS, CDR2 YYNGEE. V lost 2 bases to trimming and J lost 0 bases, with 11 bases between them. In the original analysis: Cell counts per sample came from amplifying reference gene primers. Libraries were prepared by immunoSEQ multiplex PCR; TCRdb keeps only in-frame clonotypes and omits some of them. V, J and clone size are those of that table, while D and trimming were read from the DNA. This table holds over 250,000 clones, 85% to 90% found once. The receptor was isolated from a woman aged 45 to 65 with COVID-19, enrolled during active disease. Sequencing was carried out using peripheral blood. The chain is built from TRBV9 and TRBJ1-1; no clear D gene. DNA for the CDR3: TGTGCCAGCAGCGTCATAACGGGGATGAACACTGAAGCTTTCTTT. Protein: CASSVITGMNTEAFF. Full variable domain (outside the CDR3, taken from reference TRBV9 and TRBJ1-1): DSGVTQTPKHLITATGQRVTLRCSPRSGDLSVYWYQQSLDQGLQFLIQYYNGEERAKGNILERFSAQQFPDLHSELNLSSLELGDSALYFCASSVITGMNTEAFFGQGTRLTVV.